What follows describes a single T cell receptor beta chain. This record comes from a study of blood T cell repertoires in COVID-19. The CDR3 length is 16 residues. In germline, CDR1 is LNHNV, CDR2 YYDKDF (reference sequence). V gave up 2 bases and J gave up 4 bases; unmatched junction bases: 10. In the study's own analysis: From reference gene primer amplification, estimates of nucleated cell counts were derived. Sequencing was performed with immunoSEQ multiplex PCR; in TCRdb, only in-frame clones are kept and a portion is missing. D and trimming come from the DNA, and the V and J calls and clone size come from that table. The data show roughly 130,000 clones, roughly 84% seen once. Recovered status applied to Cohort 3 donors who had two consecutive negative PCRs. It also applied to those with clearance or with symptom resolution.

The chain is built from TRBV15 and TRBJ2-5; TRBD1 matches at 7 bases. This TCR was sampled from a woman under 40 who had recovered from COVID-19. The sample was PBMCs or T cells enriched from blood (not recorded which). CDR3 region: CATSRKQGLMGETQYF. The DNA of the CDR3 is TGTGCCACCAGCAGAAAACAGGGGTTGATGGGAGAGACCCAGTACTTC.